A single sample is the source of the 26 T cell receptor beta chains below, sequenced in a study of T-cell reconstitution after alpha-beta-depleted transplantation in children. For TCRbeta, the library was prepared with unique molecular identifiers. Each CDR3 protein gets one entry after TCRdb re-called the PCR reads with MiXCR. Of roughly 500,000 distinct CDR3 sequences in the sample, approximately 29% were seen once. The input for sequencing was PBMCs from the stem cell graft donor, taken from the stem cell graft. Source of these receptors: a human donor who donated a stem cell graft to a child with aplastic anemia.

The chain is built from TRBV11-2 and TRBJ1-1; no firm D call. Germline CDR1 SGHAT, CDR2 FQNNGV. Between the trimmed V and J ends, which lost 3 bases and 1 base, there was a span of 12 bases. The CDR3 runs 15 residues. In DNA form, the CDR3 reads TGTGCCAGCAGCTTGAACAGCCCCCAGAACACTGAAGCTTTCTTT. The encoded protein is CASSLNSPQNTEAFF.

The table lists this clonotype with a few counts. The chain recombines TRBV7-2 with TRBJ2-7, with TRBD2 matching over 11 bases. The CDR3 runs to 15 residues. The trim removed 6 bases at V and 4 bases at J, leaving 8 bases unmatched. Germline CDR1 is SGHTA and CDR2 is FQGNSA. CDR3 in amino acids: CASSLTSGSSYEQYV. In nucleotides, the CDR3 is TGTGCCAGCAGTCTTACTAGCGGGAGTTCGTACGAGCAGTACGTC.

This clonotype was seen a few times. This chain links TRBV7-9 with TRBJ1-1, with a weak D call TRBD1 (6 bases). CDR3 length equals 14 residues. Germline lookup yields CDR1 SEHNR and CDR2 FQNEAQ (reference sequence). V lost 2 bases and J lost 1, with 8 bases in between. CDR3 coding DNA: TGTGCCAGCAGCTTAACACAGGGGAACACTGAAGCTTTCTTT. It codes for CASSLTQGNTEAFF.

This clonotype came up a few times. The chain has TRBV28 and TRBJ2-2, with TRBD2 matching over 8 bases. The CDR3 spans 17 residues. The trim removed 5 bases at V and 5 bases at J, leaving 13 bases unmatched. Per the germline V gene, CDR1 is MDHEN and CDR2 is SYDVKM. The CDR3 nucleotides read TGTGCCAGCAGTCCATCCCCGGGGGCGGGAGGTACCGGGGAGCTGTTTTTT. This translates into CASSPSPGAGGTGELFF.

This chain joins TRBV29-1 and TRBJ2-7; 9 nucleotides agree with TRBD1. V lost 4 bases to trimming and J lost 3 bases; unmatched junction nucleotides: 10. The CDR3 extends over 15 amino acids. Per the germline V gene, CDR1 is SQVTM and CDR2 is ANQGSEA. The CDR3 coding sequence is TGCAGCGTTGTCCAGGAGGGGACAGGGAACTACGAGCAGTACTTC. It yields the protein CSVVQEGTGNYEQYF.

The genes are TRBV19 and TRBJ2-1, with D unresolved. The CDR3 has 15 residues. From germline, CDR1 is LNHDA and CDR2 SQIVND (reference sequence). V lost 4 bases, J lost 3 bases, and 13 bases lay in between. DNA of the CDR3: TGTGCCAGTAGTAATGACGGCGGTGACTACAATGAGCAGTTCTTC. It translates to CASSNDGGDYNEQFF.

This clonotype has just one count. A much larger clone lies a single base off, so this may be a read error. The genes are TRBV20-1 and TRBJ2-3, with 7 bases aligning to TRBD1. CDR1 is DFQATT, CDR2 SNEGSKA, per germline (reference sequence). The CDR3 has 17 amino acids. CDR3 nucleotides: TGCTGTGCTAGCCAACCTACCCCGGGACAGCAAACAGATACGCAGTATTTT. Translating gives CCASQPTPGQQTDTQYF.

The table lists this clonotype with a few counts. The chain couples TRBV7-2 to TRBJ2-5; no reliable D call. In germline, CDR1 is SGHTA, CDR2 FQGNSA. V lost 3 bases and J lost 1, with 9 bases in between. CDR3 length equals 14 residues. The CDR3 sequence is CASSFGSPQETQYF. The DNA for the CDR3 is TGTGCCAGCAGCTTCGGCAGCCCCCAAGAGACCCAGTACTTC.

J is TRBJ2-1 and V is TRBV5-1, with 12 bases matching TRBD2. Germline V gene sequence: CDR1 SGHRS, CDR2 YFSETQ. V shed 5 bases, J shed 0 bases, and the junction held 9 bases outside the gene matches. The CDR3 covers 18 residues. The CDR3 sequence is CASRNGTSGPSSYNEQFF. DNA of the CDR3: TGCGCCAGCAGAAACGGGACTAGCGGGCCAAGCTCCTACAATGAGCAGTTCTTC.

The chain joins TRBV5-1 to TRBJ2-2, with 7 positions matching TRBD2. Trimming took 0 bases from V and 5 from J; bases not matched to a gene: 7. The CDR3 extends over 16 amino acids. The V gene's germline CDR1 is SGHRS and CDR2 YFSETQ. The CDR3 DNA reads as TGCGCCAGCAGCTTGGTCGCGGGAGACTATACCGGGGAGCTGTTTTTT. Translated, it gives CASSLVAGDYTGELFF.

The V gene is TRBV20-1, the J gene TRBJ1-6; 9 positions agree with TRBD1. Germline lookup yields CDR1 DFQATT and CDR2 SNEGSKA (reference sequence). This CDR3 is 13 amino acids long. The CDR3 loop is CSTGTGPNSPLHF. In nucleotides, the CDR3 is TGCAGCACCGGGACAGGGCCTAATTCACCCCTCCACTTT.

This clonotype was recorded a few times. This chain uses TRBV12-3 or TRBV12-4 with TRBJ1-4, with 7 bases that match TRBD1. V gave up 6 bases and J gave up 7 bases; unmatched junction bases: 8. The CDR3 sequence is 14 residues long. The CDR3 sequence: CASRRDRRVEKLFF. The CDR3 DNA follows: TGTGCCAGCAGAAGGGACAGACGAGTTGAAAAACTGTTTTTT.

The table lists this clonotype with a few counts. DNA of the CDR3: TGTGCCAGCAGCAAGACCCTACCCGGACCCGGCTCGAGTGAGCAGTTCTTC. Translating it yields CASSKTLPGPGSSEQFF. This chain uses TRBV13 with TRBJ2-1; D is unresolved. Germline V CDR1 and CDR2: PRHDT, FYEKMQ (reference sequence). Trimming pared 5 bases from V and 9 bases from J, leaving 26 bases between. This CDR3 has 17 residues.

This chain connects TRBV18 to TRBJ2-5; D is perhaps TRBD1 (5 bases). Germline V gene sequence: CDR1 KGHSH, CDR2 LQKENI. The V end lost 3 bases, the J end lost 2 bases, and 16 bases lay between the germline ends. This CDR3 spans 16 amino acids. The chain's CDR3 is CASSPQGLIGQETQYF. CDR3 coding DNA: TGTGCCAGCTCACCTCAGGGTTTGATAGGACAAGAGACCCAGTACTTC.

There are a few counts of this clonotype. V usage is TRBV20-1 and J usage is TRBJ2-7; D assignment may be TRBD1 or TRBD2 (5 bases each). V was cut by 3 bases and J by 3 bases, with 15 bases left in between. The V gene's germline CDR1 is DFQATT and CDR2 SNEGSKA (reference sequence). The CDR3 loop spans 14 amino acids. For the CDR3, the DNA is TGCAGTGCTAGCCGTCCGGGACGTAACTACGAGCAGTACGTC. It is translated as CSASRPGRNYEQYV.

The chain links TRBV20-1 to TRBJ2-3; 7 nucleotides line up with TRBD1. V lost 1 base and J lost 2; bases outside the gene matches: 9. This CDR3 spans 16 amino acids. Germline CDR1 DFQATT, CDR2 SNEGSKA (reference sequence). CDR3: CSARARARGNTDTQYF. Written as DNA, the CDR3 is TGCAGTGCTAGAGCTCGGGCCAGGGGGAACACAGATACGCAGTATTTT.

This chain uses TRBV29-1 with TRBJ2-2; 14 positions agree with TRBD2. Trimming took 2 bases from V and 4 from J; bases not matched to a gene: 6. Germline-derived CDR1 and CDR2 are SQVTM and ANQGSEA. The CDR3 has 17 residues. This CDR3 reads CSVELGLAGVGTGELFF. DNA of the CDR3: TGCAGCGTTGAATTGGGACTAGCGGGAGTAGGCACCGGGGAGCTGTTTTTT.

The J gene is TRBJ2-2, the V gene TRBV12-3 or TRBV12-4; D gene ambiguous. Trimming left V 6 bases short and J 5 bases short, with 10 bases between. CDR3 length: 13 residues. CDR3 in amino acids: CASRPLRTGELFF. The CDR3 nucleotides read TGTGCCAGCAGACCCCTCCGTACCGGGGAGCTGTTTTTT.

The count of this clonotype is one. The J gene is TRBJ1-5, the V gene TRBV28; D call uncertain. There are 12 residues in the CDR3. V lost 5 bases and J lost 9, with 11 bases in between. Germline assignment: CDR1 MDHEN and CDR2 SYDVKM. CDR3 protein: CASSGVVVPQHF. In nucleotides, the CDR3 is TGTGCCAGCAGTGGGGTGGTTGTGCCCCAGCATTTT.

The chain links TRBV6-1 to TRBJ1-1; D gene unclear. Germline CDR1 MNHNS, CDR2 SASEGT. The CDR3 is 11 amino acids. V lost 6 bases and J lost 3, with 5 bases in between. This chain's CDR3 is CASREDTEAFF. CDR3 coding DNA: TGTGCCAGCAGGGAGGACACTGAAGCTTTCTTT.

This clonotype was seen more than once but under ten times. For the CDR3, the DNA is TGCAGCGTTGTCCCTAGGGGAGGGGTGACGAACACTGAAGCTTTCTTT. It translates to CSVVPRGGVTNTEAFF. The V gene is TRBV29-1, the J gene TRBJ1-1, with a possible D match to TRBD1 (5 bases). The CDR3 has 16 amino acids. The V gene's germline CDR1 is SQVTM and CDR2 ANQGSEA. The ends were cut back, 4 bases at V and 1 base at J, with 19 bases in the middle.

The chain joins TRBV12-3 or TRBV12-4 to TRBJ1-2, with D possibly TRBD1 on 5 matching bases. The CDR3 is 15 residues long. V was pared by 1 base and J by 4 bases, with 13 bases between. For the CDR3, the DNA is TGTGCCAGCAGTTTAGGGGAGGGGATTGGCTATGGCTACACCTTC. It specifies CASSLGEGIGYGYTF.

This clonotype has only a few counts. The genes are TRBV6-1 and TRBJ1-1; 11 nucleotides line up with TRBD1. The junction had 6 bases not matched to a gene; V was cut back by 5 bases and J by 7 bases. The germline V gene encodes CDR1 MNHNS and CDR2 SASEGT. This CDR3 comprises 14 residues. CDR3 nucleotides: TGTGCCAGCAGTCCTCGGACAGGGGGCATTGAAGCTTTCTTT. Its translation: CASSPRTGGIEAFF.

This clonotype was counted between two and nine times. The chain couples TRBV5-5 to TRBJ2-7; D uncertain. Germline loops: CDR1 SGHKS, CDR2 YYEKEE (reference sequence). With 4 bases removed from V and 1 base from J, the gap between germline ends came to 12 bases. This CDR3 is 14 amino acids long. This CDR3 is CASSPMTWSYEQYF. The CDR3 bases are TGTGCCAGCAGCCCTATGACTTGGTCCTACGAGCAGTACTTC.

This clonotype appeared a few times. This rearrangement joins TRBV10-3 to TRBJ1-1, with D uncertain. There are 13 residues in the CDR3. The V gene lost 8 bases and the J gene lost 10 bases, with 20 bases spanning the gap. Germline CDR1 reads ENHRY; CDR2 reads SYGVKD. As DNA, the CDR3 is TGTGCCATCGGTTTATGGGCCGATGGCTCAGCTTTCTTT. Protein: CAIGLWADGSAFF.

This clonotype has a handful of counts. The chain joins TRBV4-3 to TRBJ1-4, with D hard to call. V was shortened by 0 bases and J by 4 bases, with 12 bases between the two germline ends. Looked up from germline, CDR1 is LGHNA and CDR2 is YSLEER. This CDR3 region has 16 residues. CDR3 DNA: TGCGCCAGCAGCCAAGAGGCCCTCACAATTAATGAAAAACTGTTTTTT. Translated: CASSQEALTINEKLFF.